A single sample gave rise to the 13 T cell receptor beta chains below, sequenced in a study of technical replicates of blood from a few donors. Assay used: immunoSEQ multiplex PCR; TCRdb lists only in-frame clones, some missing. The data hold some 56,000 clones, with 90% to 95% observed a single time. Sequenced input: PBMCs. The receptors derive from a human donor in good health. Some clones in this sample may be carry-over from other donors' samples.

J is TRBJ2-1 and V is TRBV2; D is uncertain. The V end was cut by 2 bases, the J end by 2 bases, with 16 bases between. This CDR3 has 17 amino acids. Per the germline V gene, CDR1 is SNHLY and CDR2 is FYNNEI. The CDR3 sequence is CASSESRQAATYNEQFF. As DNA, the CDR3 is TGTGCCAGCAGTGAAAGTCGGCAGGCCGCAACCTACAATGAGCAGTTCTTC.

The chain recombines TRBV19 with TRBJ1-2; TRBD1 is a possible D gene (5 bases). The CDR3 runs to 12 residues. Germline CDR1 is LNHDA and CDR2 is SQIVND (reference sequence). Deletions cut 5 bases from V and 5 bases from J, with 9 bases between. CDR3 region: CASSGGKYGYTF. The CDR3 nucleotides are TGTGCCAGTAGTGGGGGGAAATATGGCTACACCTTC. The whole variable domain, remainder taken from reference TRBV19 and TRBJ1-2, is DGGITQSPKYLFRKEGQNVTLSCEQNLNHDAMYWYRQDPGQGLRLIYYSQIVNDFQKGDIAEGYSVSREKKESFPLTVTSAQKNPTAFYLCASSGGKYGYTFGSGTRLTVV.

This clone was counted once. V usage is TRBV4-3 and J usage is TRBJ1-1, with a tentative D call TRBD1 (5 bases). Trimming took 0 bases from V and 4 from J, leaving 12 bases between them. This CDR3 contains 15 residues. Germline lookup yields CDR1 LGHNA and CDR2 YSLEER. The CDR3 sequence is CASSQEAGTGTEAFF. The CDR3 DNA reads as TGCGCCAGCAGCCAAGAGGCTGGGACTGGCACTGAAGCTTTCTTT.

The rearrangement joins TRBV4-3 to TRBJ2-4; the D gene is possibly TRBD1 (5 bases). V lost 0 bases and J 2 bases, leaving 14 bases between the germline ends. In germline, CDR1 is LGHNA, CDR2 YSLEER. The CDR3 covers 17 residues. In DNA, the CDR3 is TGCGCCAGCAGCCAAGATGTGGGGCCCCCTACCAAAAACATTCAGTACTTC. Amino acid sequence: CASSQDVGPPTKNIQYF.

The chain has TRBV6-6 and TRBJ1-1, with D perhaps TRBD1 (5 bases). The CDR3 is made up of 14 amino acids. Germline assignment: CDR1 MNHNY and CDR2 SVGAGI (reference sequence). Trimming cost V 7 bases and J 3 bases, with 15 bases left between them. For the CDR3, the DNA is TGTGCCAGCAAATACAGGAAGGAACACACTGAAGCTTTCTTT. Protein sequence: CASKYRKEHTEAFF.

The rearrangement links TRBV7-3 to TRBJ2-3, with TRBD2 identical over 8 bases. Trimming cost V 5 bases and J 6 bases; bases outside gene matches: 13. CDR1 and CDR2 (germline): SGHTA, FQGTGA. The CDR3 is 16 amino acids. CDR3 protein: CASSQVRAGERDTQYF. CDR3 sequence (DNA): TGTGCCAGCAGCCAAGTTCGAGCGGGAGAGCGGGATACGCAGTATTTT.

V and J are TRBV19 and TRBJ1-1; 7 bases map to TRBD1. The CDR3 loop spans 14 amino acids. Germline lookup yields CDR1 LNHDA and CDR2 SQIVND (reference sequence). The ends lost 6 bases at V and 1 base at J; junction bases unmatched: 5. The CDR3 protein is CASSPWTGNTEAFF. CDR3 in DNA: TGTGCCAGTAGCCCATGGACAGGGAACACTGAAGCTTTCTTT.

V gene TRBV29-1 combines with J gene TRBJ1-2; 10 nucleotides agree with TRBD1. There are 13 residues in the CDR3. With 5 bases clipped from V and 1 base from J, the junction kept 1 base outside the gene matches. The germline V gene encodes CDR1 SQVTM and CDR2 ANQGSEA. The CDR3 DNA follows: TGCAGCGTTCGGACAGGGGGTAACTATGGCTACACCTTC. Translation: CSVRTGGNYGYTF.

V usage is TRBV30 and J usage is TRBJ1-1; TRBD1 matches at 8 bases. The germline V gene has CDR1 GTSNPN and CDR2 SVGIG (reference sequence). This CDR3 spans 15 amino acids. V was pared by 3 bases and J by 1 base, with 7 bases of the junction left unmatched. CDR3 bases: TGTGCCTGGAGCGGAACAGGGGGAGAGAACACTGAAGCTTTCTTT. Amino acid sequence: CAWSGTGGENTEAFF.

In this sample, this clone turned up once. This sequence joins TRBV4-3 and TRBJ2-1; TRBD2 matches 13 bases. The CDR3 is 19 residues long. CDR1 LGHNA and CDR2 YSLEER come from the germline V gene. V shed 0 bases, J shed 9 bases, and the junction held 14 bases outside the gene matches. CDR3 loop: CASSQDRRTSGRGIVEQFF. The CDR3 DNA sequence: TGCGCCAGCAGCCAAGATCGTCGGACTAGCGGGAGAGGAATTGTTGAGCAGTTCTTC.

The chain links TRBV6-1 to TRBJ2-7; the match to TRBD1 covers 11 bases. Germline lookup yields CDR1 MNHNS and CDR2 SASEGT. The CDR3 totals 14 residues. V was pared by 11 bases and J by 6 bases, with 12 bases of the junction left unmatched. Written as DNA, the CDR3 is TGTGCCTCCTACCACGGGGGGACAGGGGGCGAGCAGTACTTC. Encoded protein: CASYHGGTGGEQYF.

The chain uses TRBV5-6 and TRBJ1-6, with 12 bases aligning to TRBD1. CDR3 length: 15 residues. Trimming removed 2 bases from V and 18 bases from J; junction bases left unmatched: 12. Germline V lookup: CDR1 SGHDT, CDR2 YYEEEE. The CDR3 nucleotides are TGTGCCAGCAGCTTATCGGGACAGGGGGCACCTGATCACCACTTT. Its protein is CASSLSGQGAPDHHF.

V gene TRBV4-1 combines with J gene TRBJ1-3, with 7 bases lining up with TRBD1. Germline V CDR1 and CDR2: MGHRA, YSYEKL. CDR3 length: 16 residues. With 3 bases clipped from V and 0 bases from J, the junction kept 5 bases outside the gene matches. This CDR3 is CASSHPTGDSGNTIYF. The CDR3 nucleotides read TGCGCCAGCAGCCATCCTACAGGGGACTCTGGAAACACCATATATTTT.